The 30 T cell receptor beta chains reported below all come from one sample, sequenced in a study of Ad26.COV2.S vaccination and SARS-CoV-2 variants. Noted treatment: some 19 received Ad26.COV2.S at low or high dose, single or two shots; about 5 received placebo; per-sample allocation not given. Specimen acquisition occurred on day 63 following the initial vaccine or placebo injection. Profiled with immunoSEQ multiplex PCR; TCRdb holds only in-frame clones, not every one. Of under 550,000 clones in the sample, roughly 88% are singletons; the top ten hold 3.5% to 4%. Sample: peripheral blood, taken in a trial of Ad26.COV2.S vaccine versus placebo. Receptors were obtained from a person between 18 and 60 years old who received the Ad26.COV2.S COVID-19 vaccine or a placebo.

V gene TRBV29-1 combines with J gene TRBJ1-3; D is possibly TRBD1 (5 bases). V lost 7 bases to trimming and J lost 0 bases, with 13 bases between them. Germline V gene sequence: CDR1 SQVTM, CDR2 ANQGSEA. The CDR3 totals 14 residues. The CDR3 region has the DNA TGCAGCGCGTGGGGCAGCTTCTCTGGAAACACCATATATTTT. This translates into CSAWGSFSGNTIYF.

This clone appeared once. The chain has TRBV4-1 and TRBJ1-2, with 8 positions matching TRBD1. Germline CDR1 MGHRA, CDR2 YSYEKL. The CDR3 contains 16 residues. Unmatched junction bases numbered 10, after V lost 1 base and J lost 6 bases. The CDR3 DNA follows: TGCGCCAGCAGCCAAGGCGGATTCGGACAGGGCGATGGCTACACCTTC. This translates into CASSQGGFGQGDGYTF.

This clone has a single count. This chain connects TRBV7-3 to TRBJ2-3, with D tentatively TRBD2 (6 bases). With 5 bases removed from V and 3 bases from J, the gap between germline ends came to 9 bases. CDR3 length: 13 amino acids. Germline assignment: CDR1 SGHTA and CDR2 FQGTGA. CDR3 sequence: CASSHGGTDTQYF. In nucleotides, the CDR3 is TGTGCCAGCAGCCACGGGGGTACAGATACGCAGTATTTT. Variable domain in full (rest from reference TRBV7-3 and TRBJ2-3): GAGVSQTPSNKVTEKGKYVELRCDPISGHTALYWYRQSLGQGPEFLIYFQGTGAADDSGLPNDRFFAVRPEGSVSTLKIQRTERGDSAVYLCASSHGGTDTQYFGPGTRLTVL.

The chain recombines TRBV7-2 with TRBJ1-2; TRBD1 might be the D (5 bases). CDR3 length: 15 residues. From germline, CDR1 is SGHTA and CDR2 FQGNSA. Deletions cut 7 bases from V and 5 bases from J, with 20 bases between. The CDR3 DNA reads TGTGCCAGCACCCCTACTCGGGGGGTGGGTTATGGCTACACCTTC. Protein sequence: CASTPTRGVGYGYTF.

Only a few counts were recorded for this clone. The sample carries other DNA sequences with the same CDR3. The chain combines TRBV5-1 with TRBJ1-3; no clear D. V was pared by 0 bases and J by 1 base, with 5 bases between. The germline V gene encodes CDR1 SGHRS and CDR2 YFSETQ. The CDR3 covers 14 residues. The CDR3 DNA follows: TGCGCCAGCAGCTTGGAAGGGTCTGGAAACACCATATATTTT. Translated: CASSLEGSGNTIYF. Based on the CDR3 plus reference TRBV5-1 and TRBJ1-3, the full variable domain is KAGVTQTPRYLIKTRGQQVTLSCSPISGHRSVSWYQQTPGQGLQFLFEYFSETQRNKGNFPGRFSGRQFSNSRSEMNVSTLELGDSALYLCASSLEGSGNTIYFGEGSWLTVV.

This chain uses TRBV5-1 with TRBJ2-3; possible D gene TRBD1, 6 bases. CDR1 is SGHRS, CDR2 YFSETQ, per germline. The V gene lost 3 bases and the J gene lost 3 bases, with 11 bases spanning the gap. The CDR3 is 14 residues long. The CDR3 DNA is TGCGCCAGCAGCTCCCGGACAGTTACAGATACGCAGTATTTT. The encoded protein is CASSSRTVTDTQYF.

The V gene is TRBV11-2, the J gene TRBJ2-7; D remains unclear. The CDR3 totals 14 residues. Germline V gives CDR1 SGHAT, CDR2 FQNNGV. V was pared by 0 bases and J by 4 bases, with 10 bases between. CDR3 loop: CASSLDPGTYEQYF. The CDR3, as DNA: TGTGCCAGCAGCTTAGATCCGGGTACTTACGAGCAGTACTTC.

The V and J genes are TRBV7-9 and TRBJ2-3; D possibly corresponds to TRBD2 (5 bases). This CDR3 is 16 amino acids long. In germline, CDR1 is SEHNR, CDR2 FQNEAQ (reference sequence). V was clipped by 6 bases and J by 0 bases, with 16 bases between them. In DNA, the CDR3 is TGTGCCAGCAGGGCTCGGGATTTTGCTAGCACAGATACGCAGTATTTT. Protein sequence: CASRARDFASTDTQYF.

This chain joins TRBV5-4 and TRBJ1-4; weak D call: TRBD1 (6 bases). This CDR3 spans 14 amino acids. Germline values: CDR1 SGHNT, CDR2 YYREEE (reference sequence). The V gene lost 0 bases and the J gene lost 8 bases, with 11 bases spanning the gap. The CDR3 sequence is CASSLDRAHEKLFF. The CDR3 DNA is TGTGCCAGCAGCTTGGACAGGGCGCACGAAAAACTGTTTTTT. The whole variable domain, remainder taken from reference TRBV5-4 and TRBJ1-4, is ETGVTQSPTHLIKTRGQQVTLRCSSQSGHNTVSWYQQALGQGPQFIFQYYREEENGRGNFPPRFSGLQFPNYSSELNVNALELDDSALYLCASSLDRAHEKLFFGSGTQLSVL.

The chain combines TRBV6-2 or TRBV6-3 with TRBJ2-5, with unresolved D. This CDR3 is built from 13 residues. CDR1 is MNHEY, CDR2 SVGEGT, per germline. The V and J ends lost 5 bases and 4 bases respectively, with 11 bases between them. The CDR3 reads CASSPTRPETQYF. DNA for the CDR3: TGTGCCAGCAGTCCCACACGGCCAGAGACCCAGTACTTC.

The rearrangement links TRBV7-9 to TRBJ1-1; perhaps TRBD1 as D (5 bases). V was trimmed by 8 bases and J by 5 bases, leaving 12 bases between them. The CDR3 is 12 amino acids. Germline V lookup: CDR1 SEHNR, CDR2 FQNEAQ (reference sequence). Written as DNA, the CDR3 is TGTGCCAGCGGGGCTAGGGGTACTGAAGCTTTCTTT. This encodes CASGARGTEAFF.

V gene TRBV5-1 combines with J gene TRBJ2-5, with TRBD1 matching over 7 bases. Germline lookup yields CDR1 SGHRS and CDR2 YFSETQ. The CDR3 has 15 amino acids. V lost 0 bases to trimming and J lost 2 bases; unmatched junction nucleotides: 4. The CDR3 nucleotides read TGCGCCAGCAGCTTGGAGGGACAGCTTCAAGAGACCCAGTACTTC. Translating it yields CASSLEGQLQETQYF.

J is TRBJ2-2 and V is TRBV5-6, with D unresolved. This CDR3 spans 13 amino acids. Germline V CDR1 and CDR2: SGHDT, YYEEEE. V was trimmed by 2 bases and J by 4 bases, leaving 6 bases between them. The CDR3 DNA follows: TGTGCCAGCAGCTTTCGGTTCACCGGGGAGCTGTTTTTT. Amino acid sequence: CASSFRFTGELFF.

The chain recombines TRBV9 with TRBJ1-1; TRBD1 matches at 7 bases. The CDR3 has 15 residues. Trimming at V came to 2 bases and at J to 0 bases, leaving 4 bases not matched to a gene. Germline V gene data show CDR1 as SGDLS and CDR2 as YYNGEE. The CDR3 sequence: CASSVVQGMNTEAFF. DNA for the CDR3: TGTGCCAGCAGCGTCGTACAGGGGATGAACACTGAAGCTTTCTTT.

This sequence joins TRBV14 and TRBJ1-5; D is unclear. V was clipped by 0 bases and J by 6 bases, with 12 bases between them. CDR1 is SGHDN, CDR2 FVKESK, per germline. The CDR3 length is 15 residues. The CDR3 spells CASSQDSEGLQPQHF. CDR3 in DNA: TGTGCCAGCAGCCAAGACTCAGAGGGCCTTCAGCCCCAGCATTTT.

V gene TRBV30 combines with J gene TRBJ2-5; maybe TRBD2 (5 bases). This CDR3 has 13 amino acids. The V gene's germline CDR1 is GTSNPN and CDR2 SVGIG (reference sequence). V gave up 0 bases and J gave up 1 base, with 6 bases separating them. The CDR3 spells CAWSVLVQETQYF. The CDR3 coding sequence is TGTGCCTGGAGTGTACTAGTCCAAGAGACCCAGTACTTC.

The gene calls are TRBV12-3 or TRBV12-4 and TRBJ2-4; the D gene could be TRBD1 or TRBD2 (5 bases each). V lost 3 bases and J lost 9, with 12 bases in between. The CDR3 runs 13 residues. The CDR3 sequence: CASSLRERGIQYF. The CDR3 nucleotides are TGTGCCAGCAGTTTGAGGGAGAGGGGCATTCAGTACTTC.

The chain combines TRBV5-1 with TRBJ2-1; D is possibly TRBD1 or TRBD2 (6 bases each). This CDR3 contains 15 residues. Germline CDR1 reads SGHRS; CDR2 reads YFSETQ. The V and J ends lost 4 bases and 3 bases respectively, with 14 bases between them. CDR3 sequence (DNA): TGCGCCAGCAGCCGCGAGGGGGGTTACTACAATGAGCAGTTCTTC. It codes for CASSREGGYYNEQFF. The full variable domain, in which reference TRBV5-1 and TRBJ2-1 provide the parts outside the CDR3, is KAGVTQTPRYLIKTRGQQVTLSCSPISGHRSVSWYQQTPGQGLQFLFEYFSETQRNKGNFPGRFSGRQFSNSRSEMNVSTLELGDSALYLCASSREGGYYNEQFFGPGTRLTVL.

The rearrangement joins TRBV6-4 to TRBJ1-1; unclear D gene. Per the germline V gene, CDR1 is MRHNA and CDR2 is SNTAGT. The CDR3 totals 13 residues. V dropped 6 bases and J dropped 5 bases, with 13 bases sitting between them. In DNA form, the CDR3 reads TGTGCCAGCAGCCACGGTAAGGATACTGAAGCTTTCTTT. This sequence encodes CASSHGKDTEAFF.

The V and J genes are TRBV6-5 and TRBJ1-5; possibly TRBD1 for D (5 bases). Trimming shortened V by 6 bases and J by 3 bases, and 9 bases separated the two germline ends. CDR3 length equals 13 residues. Germline V lookup: CDR1 MNHEY, CDR2 SVGAGI. The CDR3 reads CASSRGDNQPQHF. CDR3 nucleotides: TGTGCCAGCAGCCGGGGGGACAATCAGCCCCAGCATTTT.

This chain uses TRBV5-1 with TRBJ1-1; TRBD1 agrees at 7 bases. This CDR3 spans 15 amino acids. Germline trimming cut 3 bases from V and 2 bases from J; bases unmatched to any gene: 7. The germline CDR1 and CDR2 sequences are SGHRS and YFSETQ. CDR3 sequence: CASSWGQGVNTEAFF. Here the CDR3 DNA reads TGCGCCAGCAGCTGGGGGCAGGGGGTAAACACTGAAGCTTTCTTT.

This chain links TRBV3-1 (or the pseudogene TRBV3-2) with TRBJ2-3; the D is unclear. This CDR3 contains 13 residues. The germline gives CDR1 LGHDT, CDR2 YNNKEL (reference sequence). V lost 3 bases and J 2 bases, leaving 6 bases between the germline ends. Here the CDR3 reads CASSQPNTDTQYF. The CDR3, as DNA: TGTGCCAGCAGCCAGCCTAACACAGATACGCAGTATTTT.

The chain employs TRBV6-2 or TRBV6-3 and TRBJ1-1, with 7 nucleotides matching TRBD1. CDR1 is MNHEY and CDR2 is SVGEGT in the germline V gene. This CDR3 is 13 amino acids long. V trimming: 5 bases; J trimming: 4 bases; junction bases outside the gene matches: 4. For the CDR3, the DNA is TGTGCCAGCAGTCACGGACAGGTCACTGAAGCTTTCTTT. Translating it yields CASSHGQVTEAFF.

The chain carries TRBV28 and TRBJ1-5, with D uncertain. V gave up 7 bases and J gave up 1 base, with 17 bases separating them. CDR3 length: 16 amino acids. Germline CDR1 MDHEN, CDR2 SYDVKM. This CDR3 reads CASIPGGPRSNQPQHF. The DNA of the CDR3 is TGTGCCAGCATCCCGGGAGGGCCCCGAAGCAATCAGCCCCAGCATTTT. Full variable domain (missing parts from reference TRBV28 and TRBJ1-5): DVKVTQSSRYLVKRTGEKVFLECVQDMDHENMFWYRQDPGLGLRLIYFSYDVKMKEKGDIPEGYSVSREKKERFSLILESASTNQTSMYLCASIPGGPRSNQPQHFGDGTRLSIL.

CDR3 nucleotides: TGCGCCAGCCTTGCCCCGGCGGGGTTGGGCGGGGAGCTGTTTTTT. Translated: CASLAPAGLGGELFF. The rearrangement uses TRBV10-2 and TRBJ2-2; a weak D match, TRBD2 (6 bases). The CDR3 sequence is 15 residues long. Deletions cut 8 bases from V and 7 bases from J, with 20 bases between. The germline V gene encodes CDR1 WSHSY and CDR2 SAAADI.

The chain recombines TRBV6-5 with TRBJ1-6; D remains unclear. V was cut by 0 bases and J by 7 bases, with 10 bases left in between. This CDR3 region has 15 residues. Germline values: CDR1 MNHEY, CDR2 SVGAGI. CDR3 amino acids: CASSYSPFTNSPLHF. In DNA form, the CDR3 reads TGTGCCAGCAGTTACTCTCCGTTTACGAATTCACCCCTCCACTTT.

This clone was seen a single time. The chain links TRBV16 to TRBJ1-4, with a possible D match to TRBD1 (5 bases). Trimming removed 2 bases from V and 8 bases from J, with 15 bases in between. CDR3 length equals 15 residues. Germline V CDR1 and CDR2: KGHSY, FQNENV. The CDR3 is CASSQQGADQEKLFF. CDR3 sequence (DNA): TGTGCCAGCAGCCAACAGGGTGCCGATCAGGAAAAACTGTTTTTT.

V usage is TRBV10-3 and J usage is TRBJ2-7; 7 bases line up with TRBD1. With 4 bases clipped from V and 2 bases from J, the junction kept 8 bases outside the gene matches. The CDR3 consists of 15 residues. From germline, CDR1 is ENHRY and CDR2 SYGVKD. CDR3 loop: CAISASGTATYEQYF. In DNA, the CDR3 is TGTGCCATCAGTGCTTCCGGGACAGCTACCTACGAGCAGTACTTC.

This clone was seen only once. This chain links TRBV19 with TRBJ2-1; TRBD1 aligns across 7 bases. Germline loops: CDR1 LNHDA, CDR2 SQIVND (reference sequence). V lost 0 bases, J lost 4 bases, and 15 bases stayed unmatched. The CDR3 runs to 19 residues. CDR3 in DNA: TGTGCCAGTAGTATAGATATTATTGCGGACAGGAGATTATACAATGAGCAGTTCTTC. Amino acids: CASSIDIIADRRLYNEQFF.

CDR3 in amino acids: CATSRDLPTGLNTEAFF. The CDR3, as DNA: TGTGCCACCAGCAGAGATCTTCCAACAGGGCTGAACACTGAAGCTTTCTTT. This chain links TRBV15 with TRBJ1-1; perhaps TRBD1 as D (6 bases). Germline loops: CDR1 LNHNV, CDR2 YYDKDF (reference sequence). The CDR3 runs 17 residues. Trimming took off 0 bases at V and 0 bases at J, with 14 bases between the two ends.